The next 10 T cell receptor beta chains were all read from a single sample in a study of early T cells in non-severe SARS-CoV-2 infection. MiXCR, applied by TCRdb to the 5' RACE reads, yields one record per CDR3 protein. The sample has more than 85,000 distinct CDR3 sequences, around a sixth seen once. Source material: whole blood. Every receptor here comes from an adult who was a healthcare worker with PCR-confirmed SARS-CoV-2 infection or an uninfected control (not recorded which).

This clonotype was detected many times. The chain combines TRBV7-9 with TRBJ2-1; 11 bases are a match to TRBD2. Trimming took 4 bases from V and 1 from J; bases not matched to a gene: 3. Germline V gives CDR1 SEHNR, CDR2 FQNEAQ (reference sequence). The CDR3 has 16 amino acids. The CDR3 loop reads CASSSLAGESYNEQFF. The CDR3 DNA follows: TGTGCCAGCAGCTCACTAGCGGGAGAGTCCTACAATGAGCAGTTCTTC.

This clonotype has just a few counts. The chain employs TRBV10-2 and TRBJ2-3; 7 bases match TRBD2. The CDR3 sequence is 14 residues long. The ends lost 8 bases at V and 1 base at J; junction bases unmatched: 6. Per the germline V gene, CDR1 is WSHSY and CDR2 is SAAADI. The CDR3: CASATGGGTDTQYF. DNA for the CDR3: TGCGCCAGCGCGACGGGAGGCGGCACAGATACGCAGTATTTT.

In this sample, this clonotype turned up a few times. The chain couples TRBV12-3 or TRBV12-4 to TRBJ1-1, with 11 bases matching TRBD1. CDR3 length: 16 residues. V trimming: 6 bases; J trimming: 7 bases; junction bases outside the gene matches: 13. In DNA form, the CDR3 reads TGTGCCAGCAGGGATAATCCGGGACAGGGGGTAATTGAAGCTTTCTTT. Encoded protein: CASRDNPGQGVIEAFF.

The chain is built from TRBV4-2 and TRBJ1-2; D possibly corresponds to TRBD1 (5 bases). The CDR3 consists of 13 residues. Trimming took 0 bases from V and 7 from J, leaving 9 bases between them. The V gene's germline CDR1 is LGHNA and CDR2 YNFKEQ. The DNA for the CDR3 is TGTGCCAGCAGCCAAGATGGGGCGGGTGGCTACACCTTC. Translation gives CASSQDGAGGYTF.

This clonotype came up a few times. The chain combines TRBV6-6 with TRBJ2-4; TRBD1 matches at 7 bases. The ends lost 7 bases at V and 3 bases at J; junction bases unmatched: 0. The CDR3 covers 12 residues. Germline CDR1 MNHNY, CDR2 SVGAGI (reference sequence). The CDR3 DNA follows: TGTGCCAGCAACAGGGGCAAAAACATTCAGTACTTC. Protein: CASNRGKNIQYF.

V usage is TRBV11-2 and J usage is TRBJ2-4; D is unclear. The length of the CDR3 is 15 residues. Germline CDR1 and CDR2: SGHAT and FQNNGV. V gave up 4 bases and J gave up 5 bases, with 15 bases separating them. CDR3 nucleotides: TGTGCCAGCAGCTCTTGGTTGGGCAAGGAAAACATTCAGTACTTC. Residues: CASSSWLGKENIQYF. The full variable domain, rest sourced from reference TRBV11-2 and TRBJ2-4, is EAGVAQSPRYKIIEKRQSVAFWCNPISGHATLYWYQQILGQGPKLLIQFQNNGVVDDSQLPKDRFSAERLKGVDSTLKIQPAKLEDSAVYLCASSSWLGKENIQYFGAGTRLSVL.

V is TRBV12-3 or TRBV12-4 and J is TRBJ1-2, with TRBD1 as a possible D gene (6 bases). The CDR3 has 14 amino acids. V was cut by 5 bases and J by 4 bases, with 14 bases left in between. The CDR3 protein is CASSPLRGIYGYTF. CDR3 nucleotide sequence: TGTGCCAGCAGTCCTTTAAGGGGGATCTATGGCTACACCTTC.

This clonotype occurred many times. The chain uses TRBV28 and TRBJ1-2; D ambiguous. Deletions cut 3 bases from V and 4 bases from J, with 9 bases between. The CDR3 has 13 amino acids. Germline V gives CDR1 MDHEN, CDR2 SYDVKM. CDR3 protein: CASSFTGSYGYTF. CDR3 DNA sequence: TGTGCCAGCAGTTTTACGGGGAGCTATGGCTACACCTTC.

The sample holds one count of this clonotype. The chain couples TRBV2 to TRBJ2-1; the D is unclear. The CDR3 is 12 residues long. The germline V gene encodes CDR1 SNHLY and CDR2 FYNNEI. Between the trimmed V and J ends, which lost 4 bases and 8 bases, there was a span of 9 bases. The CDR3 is CASSVSGYEQFF. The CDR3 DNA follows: TGTGCCAGCAGTGTTTCCGGCTATGAGCAGTTCTTC.

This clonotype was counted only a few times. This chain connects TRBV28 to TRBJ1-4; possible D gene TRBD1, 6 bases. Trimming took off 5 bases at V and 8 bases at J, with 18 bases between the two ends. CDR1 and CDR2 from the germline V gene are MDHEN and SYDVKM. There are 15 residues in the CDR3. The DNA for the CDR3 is TGTGCCAGCAGTACATTACAGGGAGGCGGCGAAAAACTGTTTTTT. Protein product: CASSTLQGGGEKLFF.